This passage covers 5 T cell receptor beta chains from one sample sequenced in a study of cytomegalovirus exposure and HLA in healthy donors. Here immunoSEQ multiplex PCR was the method, and the copy in TCRdb shows in-frame clones only, minus some. The sample yields 150,000 to 200,000 clones, around nine tenths seen once. The sequencing input was PBMCs. The receptors were gathered from a man aged 30 to 45 in good health and CMV-seropositive.

This clone was seen once. The genes are TRBV28 and TRBJ1-2; TRBD1 agrees at 7 bases. V was pared by 2 bases and J by 1 base, with 4 bases of the junction left unmatched. This CDR3 has 15 amino acids. CDR1 and CDR2 (germline): MDHEN, SYDVKM. In DNA, the CDR3 is TGTGCCAGCAGTTTAGTGCCAGGGGGTAACTATGGCTACACCTTC. This encodes CASSLVPGGNYGYTF.

The chain carries TRBV7-2 and TRBJ1-1; D might be TRBD1 (5 bases). Trimming pared 4 bases from V and 3 bases from J, leaving 15 bases between. Germline CDR1 SGHTA, CDR2 FQGNSA. This CDR3 region has 15 residues. The CDR3 coding sequence is TGTGCCAGCAGCTCCCGGGGGGATACCTACACTGAAGCTTTCTTT. Its protein product is CASSSRGDTYTEAFF.

The chain recombines TRBV6-5 with TRBJ2-7, with D hard to call. CDR1 and CDR2 from the germline V gene are MNHEY and SVGAGI. The CDR3 totals 12 residues. The V end lost 6 bases, the J end lost 0 bases, and 6 bases lay between the germline ends. The CDR3 protein is CASRSVSYEQYF. CDR3 nucleotide sequence: TGTGCCAGCAGGTCAGTCTCCTACGAGCAGTACTTC.

This clone has only a few counts. The chain is built from TRBV11-1 and TRBJ2-7; D is unclear. CDR1 SGHAT and CDR2 FQDESV come from the germline V gene (reference sequence). The CDR3 totals 13 residues. Trimming took off 5 bases at V and 2 bases at J, with 10 bases between the two ends. The CDR3 sequence: CASSRAGPYEQYF. The CDR3 bases are TGTGCCAGCAGCCGGGCAGGTCCCTACGAGCAGTACTTC. Filled out from reference TRBV11-1 and TRBJ2-7, the complete variable domain reads EAEVAQSPRYKITEKSQAVAFWCDPISGHATLYWYRQILGQGPELLVQFQDESVVDDSQLPKDRFSAERLKGVDSTLKIQPAELGDSAMYLCASSRAGPYEQYFGPGTRLTVT.

The chain joins TRBV12-5 to TRBJ2-7; D is undetermined. The CDR3 loop spans 13 amino acids. The germline gives CDR1 LGHNT, CDR2 FRNRAP. V was cut by 3 bases and J by 3 bases, with 9 bases left in between. This chain's CDR3 is CASGLENHYEQYF. The CDR3 DNA follows: TGTGCTAGTGGTTTAGAAAACCACTACGAGCAGTACTTC.